The text below deals with one T cell receptor beta chain. This table comes from immunoSEQ multiplex PCR, and its TCRdb copy is limited to in-frame clones, with some not included. The sample shows some 110,000 clones, about 89% of them seen only once. This entry comes from a study of PD-L1 blockade in urothelial cancer. Regarding time point: peripheral blood 6 weeks after treatment start. Each patient contributed between 1 and 8 total time points of blood mononuclear cells, pretreatment and during treatment. Per the germline V gene, CDR1 is KGHSH and CDR2 is LQKENI. Losses at the gene ends were 3 bases for V and 3 bases for J; bases not matched to a gene: 9. The CDR3 runs to 16 residues.

This rearrangement joins TRBV18 to TRBJ2-7; 9 bases map to TRBD2. Here the sequenced sample was PBMCs, taken around atezolizumab (anti-PD-L1) treatment. The source of this sequence is a man in his 60s with urothelial cancer. The CDR3 nucleotides are TGTGCCAGCTCACCCTTGGGTAGCGGGAGTTTCTACGAGCAGTACTTC. Protein sequence: CASSPLGSGSFYEQYF.